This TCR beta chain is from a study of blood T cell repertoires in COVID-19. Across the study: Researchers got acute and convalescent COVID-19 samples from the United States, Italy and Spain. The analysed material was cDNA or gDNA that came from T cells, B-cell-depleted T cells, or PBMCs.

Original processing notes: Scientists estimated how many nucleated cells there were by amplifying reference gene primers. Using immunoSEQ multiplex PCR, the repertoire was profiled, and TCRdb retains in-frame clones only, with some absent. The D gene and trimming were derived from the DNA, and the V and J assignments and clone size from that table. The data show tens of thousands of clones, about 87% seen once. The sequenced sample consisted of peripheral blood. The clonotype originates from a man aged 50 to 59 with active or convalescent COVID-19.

In DNA form, the CDR3 reads TGCGCCAGCAGGCAACAGGTTAATCGGGACACTGAAGCTTTCTTT. Residues: CASRQQVNRDTEAFF. The rearrangement joins TRBV5-1 to TRBJ1-1, with D possibly matching TRBD1 (5 bases). In germline, CDR1 is SGHRS, CDR2 YFSETQ. CDR3 length: 15 amino acids. Trimming took 5 bases from V and 3 from J, leaving 17 bases between them.